Each of the 30 T cell receptor beta chains below was sequenced from the same sample in a study of regulatory T cells in long-lasting Graves disease. Time point defined: newly diagnosed GD, antithyroid drugs for less than 3 months. PBMC RNA was the source of the TCR library. Construction of the TCR beta libraries employed iRepertoire HTBI primers in conjunction with Arm-PCR of CDR3 regions. TCRdb itself ran the multiplex PCR reads through MiXCR, one entry per CDR3 protein. Among 400,000 to 550,000 distinct CDR3 sequences listed, 16% were seen once. The same specimen was also included in a second study, on T cells in Graves' hyperthyroidism and ophthalmopathy.

The sample consisted of peripheral blood mononuclear cells (PBMCs), taken at new diagnosis, from a patient treated with antithyroid drugs. Receptors originate from a woman under 30 with Graves disease.

Comment on this clonotype: This could be a read error, since a much larger clone is one nucleotide away. The rearrangement joins TRBV29-1 to TRBJ2-4; 7 bases fit TRBD2. This CDR3 contains 18 residues. Germline trimming cut 0 bases from V and 13 bases from J; bases unmatched to any gene: 24. Germline-derived CDR1 and CDR2 are SQVTM and ANQGSEA. This chain's CDR3 is CSVEESLADKVYYNEQYF. CDR3 bases: TGCAGCGTTGAAGAGTCGCTAGCGGACAAGGTCTACTACAATGAGCAGTACTTC.

The sample holds many counts of this clonotype. The J gene is TRBJ1-1, the V gene TRBV2; the D gene is possibly TRBD1 (5 bases). V lost 3 bases and J 0 bases, leaving 8 bases between the germline ends. Germline CDR1 is SNHLY and CDR2 is FYNNEI. CDR3 length equals 14 residues. CDR3 amino acids: CASSDRELNTEAFF. Here the CDR3 DNA reads TGTGCCAGCAGTGACAGGGAACTGAACACTGAAGCTTTCTTT.

On this clonotype itself: A single base is all that separates this from a far larger clone, so a read error is likely. V usage is TRBV2 and J usage is TRBJ2-1; 8 bases map to TRBD2. Germline lookup yields CDR1 SNHLY and CDR2 FYNNEI. The CDR3 loop spans 15 amino acids. CDR3 amino acids: CASSEPGGELDEQFF. CDR3 coding DNA: TGCGCCAGCAGTGAGCCGGGAGGGGAATTGGATGAGCAGTTCTTC.

This clonotype showed up many times. This chain joins TRBV28 and TRBJ2-1; D not certain. This CDR3 is 12 amino acids long. The germline CDR1 and CDR2 sequences are MDHEN and SYDVKM. Deletions cut 5 bases from V and 11 bases from J, with 13 bases between. The CDR3 bases are TGTGCCAGCAGTGCTATGACTGAGAAGCAGTTCTTC. Its translation: CASSAMTEKQFF.

The J gene is TRBJ2-7, the V gene TRBV5-1; D might be TRBD1 (6 bases). Trimming removed 4 bases from V and 0 bases from J, with 29 bases in between. Germline CDR1 reads SGHRS; CDR2 reads YFSETQ. The CDR3 sequence is 20 residues long. The DNA for the CDR3 is TGCGCCAGCAGCCCCTATACCACAGGGTCCTCTTTTTTCAGCTCCTACGAGCAGTACTTC. It specifies CASSPYTTGSSFFSSYEQYF.

This clonotype was found many times. The J gene is TRBJ2-7, the V gene TRBV5-1, with 9 bases aligning to TRBD1. Per the germline V gene, CDR1 is SGHRS and CDR2 is YFSETQ. J was trimmed by 5 bases and V by 3 bases; bases with no gene match: 6. The CDR3 consists of 14 residues. CDR3 sequence: CASSYGTGSNEQYF. The CDR3 nucleotides are TGCGCCAGCAGCTACGGGACAGGGTCGAACGAGCAGTACTTC.

This clonotype was seen more than once but under ten times. This sequence joins TRBV20-1 and TRBJ2-2; 9 nucleotides line up with TRBD1. V lost 2 bases to trimming and J lost 3 bases; unmatched junction nucleotides: 4. The CDR3 totals 15 residues. Germline V gives CDR1 DFQATT, CDR2 SNEGSKA (reference sequence). CDR3 protein: CSARTGGADTGELFF. CDR3 nucleotide sequence: TGCAGTGCTAGAACAGGGGGCGCGGACACCGGGGAGCTGTTTTTT.

On this clonotype: This may come from a read error, since a much larger clone is one base off. The chain has TRBV27 and TRBJ2-1; 13 nucleotides agree with TRBD2. Germline V gene sequence: CDR1 MNHEY, CDR2 SMNVEV (reference sequence). The CDR3 totals 15 residues. Germline trimming cut 0 bases from V and 10 bases from J; bases unmatched to any gene: 3. CDR3 bases: TGTGCCAGCAGTTTATCGGGACTAGCGGGGTACGAGCAGTTCTTC. Translation gives CASSLSGLAGYEQFF.

J is TRBJ2-1 and V is TRBV5-4; 7 bases agree with TRBD2. CDR1 is SGHNT and CDR2 is YYREEE in the germline V gene (reference sequence). The ends lost 6 bases at V and 6 bases at J; junction bases unmatched: 15. CDR3 length: 16 amino acids. The CDR3 protein is CASTYELAGVSNEQFF. DNA for the CDR3: TGTGCCAGCACCTACGAGTTGGCGGGAGTGTCCAATGAGCAGTTCTTC.

The V and J genes are TRBV29-1 and TRBJ2-7, with D perhaps TRBD1 or TRBD2 (5 bases each). The CDR3 length is 13 residues. The germline V gene encodes CDR1 SQVTM and CDR2 ANQGSEA. The V end was cut by 1 base, the J end by 2 bases, with 9 bases between. The CDR3 DNA sequence: TGCAGCGTTGAAGGAGGGACCCCCTACGAGCAGTACTTC. Its translation: CSVEGGTPYEQYF.

This chain connects TRBV27 to TRBJ2-7, with 14 bases lining up with TRBD2. V lost 0 bases, J lost 9 bases, and 4 bases stayed unmatched. Germline CDR1 is MNHEY and CDR2 is SMNVEV (reference sequence). The CDR3 length is 15 residues. The CDR3 loop reads CASSLSTSGRAPQYF. CDR3 nucleotide sequence: TGTGCCAGCAGTTTATCGACTAGCGGGAGGGCGCCGCAGTACTTC.

The sample holds a few counts of this clonotype. V gene TRBV5-1 combines with J gene TRBJ2-3; 13 nucleotides align to TRBD2. Germline V gives CDR1 SGHRS, CDR2 YFSETQ. V was clipped by 4 bases and J by 4 bases; unmatched bases: 6. The CDR3 extends over 16 amino acids. The CDR3 spells CASSLRTSGSSDTQYF. The DNA of the CDR3 is TGCGCCAGCAGCCTTAGGACTAGCGGGAGCTCAGATACGCAGTATTTT.

With respect to this clonotype: This clone may be a read error of a much larger clone one base away. The genes are TRBV30 and TRBJ2-2; no firm D call. Between the trimmed V and J ends, which lost 2 bases and 4 bases, there was a span of 14 bases. The CDR3 loop spans 15 amino acids. Germline V gene sequence: CDR1 GTSNPN, CDR2 SVGIG (reference sequence). This chain's CDR3 is CAWSRLAAITGELFF. The CDR3 DNA is TGTGCCTGGAGTCGACTCGCAGCTATCACCGGGGAGCTGTTTTTT.

The CDR3 region is CASSPQTTGKDYGYTF. The CDR3 DNA reads TGTGCCAGCAGTCCCCAGACTACAGGGAAGGACTATGGCTACACCTTC. The rearrangement uses TRBV28 and TRBJ1-2; D is perhaps TRBD1 (6 bases). The germline V and J ends were trimmed by 5 bases and 3 bases, with 19 bases remaining between them. The CDR3 length is 16 residues. Germline values: CDR1 MDHEN, CDR2 SYDVKM.

There are many counts of this clonotype. The rearrangement links TRBV5-6 to TRBJ2-7; 7 nucleotides align to TRBD1. Germline V gene lookup returns CDR1 SGHDT and CDR2 YYEEEE. The CDR3 contains 13 residues. After removal of 4 bases from V and 1 base from J, the junction contained 2 bases not matched to a gene. CDR3 in amino acids: CASSGTASYEQYF. For the CDR3, the DNA is TGTGCCAGCAGCGGGACAGCTTCCTACGAGCAGTACTTC.

This clonotype turned up a few times. An end of the junction differs from the germline gene, which may be a read error. The V gene is TRBV6-4, the J gene TRBJ2-7; D not certain. Germline CDR1 MRHNA, CDR2 SNTAGT. The CDR3 totals 15 residues. In DNA, the CDR3 is TGTGCCAGCAGTTACTCGAGTGGGCAGTACTACGAGCAGTACTTC. Protein product: CASSYSSGQYYEQYF.

This clonotype was counted ten times or more. The chain combines TRBV5-1 with TRBJ2-7, with TRBD2 matching 12 bases. V was pared by 7 bases and J by 6 bases, with 8 bases of the junction left unmatched. CDR3 length: 14 amino acids. The germline V gene has CDR1 SGHRS and CDR2 YFSETQ. In nucleotides, the CDR3 is TGCGCCAGCGGGCGGACTAGCGGGACTTTCGAGCAGTACTTC. Translation gives CASGRTSGTFEQYF. The full variable domain, rest sourced from reference TRBV5-1 and TRBJ2-7, is KAGVTQTPRYLIKTRGQQVTLSCSPISGHRSVSWYQQTPGQGLQFLFEYFSETQRNKGNFPGRFSGRQFSNSRSEMNVSTLELGDSALYLCASGRTSGTFEQYFGPGTRLTVT.

The rearrangement links TRBV28 to TRBJ2-7; 9 nucleotides match TRBD2. The CDR3 length is 16 residues. Losses at the gene ends were 6 bases for V and 2 bases for J; bases not matched to a gene: 11. Germline values: CDR1 MDHEN, CDR2 SYDVKM. CDR3 in DNA: TGTGCCAGCAGAACCCAATCTAGCGGGACGCCCTACGAGCAGTACTTC. Protein sequence: CASRTQSSGTPYEQYF. Complete variable domain (other parts from reference TRBV28 and TRBJ2-7): DVKVTQSSRYLVKRTGEKVFLECVQDMDHENMFWYRQDPGLGLRLIYFSYDVKMKEKGDIPEGYSVSREKKERFSLILESASTNQTSMYLCASRTQSSGTPYEQYFGPGTRLTVT.

This clonotype was found many times. The V call is TRBV6-1, the J call TRBJ1-5; no reliable D call. V gave up 0 bases and J gave up 2 bases, with 8 bases separating them. The CDR3 has 15 residues. Germline V gene sequence: CDR1 MNHNS, CDR2 SASEGT. The CDR3 reads CASSEAALGNQPQHF. The CDR3 region has the DNA TGTGCCAGCAGTGAAGCCGCCTTGGGCAATCAGCCCCAGCATTTT.

This clonotype came up a few times. One end of the junction does not line up with germline, which may come from a read error. V gene TRBV25-1 combines with J gene TRBJ1-2; 7 bases are shared with TRBD1. Germline V CDR1 and CDR2: MGHDK, SYGVNS. The CDR3 consists of 13 residues. This chain's CDR3 is CAGSDRVDYGYTF. The CDR3 nucleotides read TGTGCCGGCAGTGACAGGGTGGACTATGGCTACACCTTC.

This clonotype appeared a few times. J is TRBJ2-1 and V is TRBV7-6; 15 bases line up with TRBD2. V dropped 5 bases and J dropped 4; count of bases not matched to a gene: 18. The CDR3 consists of 21 residues. Per the germline V gene, CDR1 is SGHVS and CDR2 is FNYEAQ. The CDR3: CASSPDRTPGLAGGAYNEQFF. The CDR3 DNA follows: TGTGCCAGCAGCCCAGACAGAACTCCGGGACTAGCGGGAGGAGCGTACAATGAGCAGTTCTTC.

On this clonotype: Compared with germline, one end of the junction differs, possibly owing to a read error. V is TRBV9 and J is TRBJ2-7; D possibly corresponds to TRBD1 (6 bases). This CDR3 has 15 residues. Germline V CDR1 and CDR2: SGDLS, YYNGEE. CDR3 amino acids: CASSVGAGEEYDQYF. The CDR3 DNA is TGTGCCAGCAGCGTAGGAGCAGGGGAAGAATACGATCAGTACTTC.

The chain links TRBV28 to TRBJ2-5; the D gene is possibly TRBD2 (6 bases). CDR1 and CDR2 from the germline V gene are MDHEN and SYDVKM. Deletions cut 3 bases from V and 3 bases from J, with 14 bases between. The CDR3 consists of 15 residues. DNA for the CDR3: TGTGCCAGCAGTTTTTCCGGGACTGTAGAAGAGACCCAGTACTTC. This sequence encodes CASSFSGTVEETQYF.

Worth noting for this clonotype: A much larger clone is a single base away; this may be a read error. The CDR3 protein is CASSFSESYNEQYF. DNA for the CDR3: TGTGCCAGCAGTTTTAGCGAGTCCTACAATGAGCAGTACTTC. The chain carries TRBV28 and TRBJ2-7; D is possibly TRBD2 (5 bases). From germline, CDR1 is MDHEN and CDR2 SYDVKM. V dropped 3 bases and J dropped 7 bases, with 16 bases sitting between them. The CDR3 length is 14 residues.

This clonotype came up many times. V is TRBV5-6 and J is TRBJ2-1, with TRBD2 matching over 8 bases. The germline V gene has CDR1 SGHDT and CDR2 YYEEEE. The CDR3 contains 16 residues. The junction had 9 bases not matched to a gene; V was cut back by 4 bases and J by 3 bases. The CDR3 protein is CASSPPAGVGYNEQFF. The CDR3 nucleotides read TGTGCCAGCAGCCCACCAGCGGGAGTCGGCTACAATGAGCAGTTCTTC.

The genes are TRBV20-1 and TRBJ1-1; D ambiguous. Germline values: CDR1 DFQATT, CDR2 SNEGSKA (reference sequence). CDR3 length equals 13 residues. Here the CDR3 DNA reads TGCAGCGCAGACGGACGGAGCAACACTGAAGCTTTCTTT. Protein product: CSADGRSNTEAFF.

This clonotype was seen only a few times. V gene TRBV18 combines with J gene TRBJ1-5; D may be TRBD1 (6 bases). The length of the CDR3 is 15 residues. Per the germline V gene, CDR1 is KGHSH and CDR2 is LQKENI. V shed 6 bases and J shed 4 bases, with 16 bases lying between them. CDR3 residues: CASSTGTNNNQPQHF. CDR3 nucleotide sequence: TGTGCCAGCTCCACCGGGACAAATAATAATCAGCCCCAGCATTTT.

This clonotype was observed many times. The chain recombines TRBV2 with TRBJ1-5, with 7 bases aligning to TRBD1. Germline assignment: CDR1 SNHLY and CDR2 FYNNEI. The CDR3 length is 14 residues. The V segment lost 8 bases and the J segment 4 bases; nucleotides outside the gene matches: 8. The CDR3 nucleotides read TGTGCCAGCTCTGAGACAGGGCAAAATCAGCCCCAGCATTTT. Protein sequence: CASSETGQNQPQHF.

In its sample, this clonotype was seen many times. CDR3 nucleotides: TGTGCCAGCAGTTCCCTTGAGAATCAGCCCCAGCATTTT. Its protein is CASSSLENQPQHF. The chain recombines TRBV12-3 or TRBV12-4 with TRBJ1-5; no definite D call. The CDR3 extends over 13 amino acids. V was cut by 4 bases and J by 4 bases, with 8 bases left in between.

This clonotype occurred many times. The gene calls are TRBV2 and TRBJ2-3, with D possibly being TRBD1 (6 bases). The CDR3 length is 15 residues. In germline, CDR1 is SNHLY, CDR2 FYNNEI. V was shortened by 4 bases and J by 4 bases, with 15 bases between the two germline ends. The CDR3 is CASSASGAGADTQYF. The CDR3 DNA sequence: TGTGCCAGCAGTGCTTCAGGGGCGGGTGCAGATACGCAGTATTTT.